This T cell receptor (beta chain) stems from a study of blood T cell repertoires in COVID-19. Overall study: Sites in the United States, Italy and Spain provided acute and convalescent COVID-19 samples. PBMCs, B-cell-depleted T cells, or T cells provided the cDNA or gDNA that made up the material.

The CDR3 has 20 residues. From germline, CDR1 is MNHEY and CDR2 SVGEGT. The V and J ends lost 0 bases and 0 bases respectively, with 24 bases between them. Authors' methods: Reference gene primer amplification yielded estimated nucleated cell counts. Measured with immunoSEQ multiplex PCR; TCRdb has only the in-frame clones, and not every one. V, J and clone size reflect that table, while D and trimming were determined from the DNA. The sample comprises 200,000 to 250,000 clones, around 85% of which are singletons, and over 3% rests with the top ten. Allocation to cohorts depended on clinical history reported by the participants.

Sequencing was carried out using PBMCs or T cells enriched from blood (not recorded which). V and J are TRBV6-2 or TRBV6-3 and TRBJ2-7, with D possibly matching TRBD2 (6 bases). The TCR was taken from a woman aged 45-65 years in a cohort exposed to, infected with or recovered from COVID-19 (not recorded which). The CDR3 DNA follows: TGTGCCAGCAGTTACTCGGCCGCGGGGTTAGCGGATGTTTTCTCCTACGAGCAGTACTTC. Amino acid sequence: CASSYSAAGLADVFSYEQYF.